A selection of T cell receptor beta chains follows, all from one sample in a study of beta chain features in type 1 diabetes. Repertoires were generated with immunoSEQ multiplex PCR, while TCRdb's copy carries only in-frame clones and drops some. The table records a few hundred thousand clones, 9.6% of them present only once. The sequenced sample was naive CD4+ T cells from blood. These TCRs come from a woman in her late teens or twenties in good health. The CDR3 runs from the conserved cysteine through the conserved F or W. The order of the fields is clone size, D gene, J gene, V gene, CDR3 protein, CDR3 DNA. D genes are given only for firm matches. Not every row has a clone size; where given, it reads once, few, many or a size class.

few	-	TRBJ2-5	TRBV19	CASSFDRINLQETQYF	TGTGCCAGTAGTTTTGACAGAATAAATCTCCAAGAGACCCAGTACTTC
-	TRBD1	TRBJ2-7	TRBV30	CAWRTRQGAFRGQYF	TGTGCCTGGAGGACAAGGCAGGGGGCATTCCGAGGGCAGTACTTC
-	TRBD2	TRBJ2-5	TRBV9	CASSSTGTRQETQYF	TGTGCCAGCAGCTCTACCGGGACTAGACAAGAGACCCAGTACTTC
few	TRBD2	TRBJ2-7	TRBV27	CASSLSSGGYEQYF	TGTGCCAGCAGTTTGTCTTCGGGAGGTTACGAGCAGTACTTC
-	-	TRBJ1-2	TRBV27	CASSFTGSQYGYTF	TGTGCCAGCAGTTTCACAGGGAGCCAGTACGGCTACACCTTC
few	TRBD1	TRBJ2-5	TRBV7-9	CASRVRQGARETQYF	TGTGCCAGCAGGGTGAGACAGGGGGCGCGGGAGACCCAGTACTTC
few	TRBD1	TRBJ2-7	TRBV5-1	CASRPGTGYPYEQYF	TGCGCCAGCAGACCCGGGACAGGGTACCCCTACGAGCAGTACTTC
few	TRBD1	TRBJ2-7	TRBV5-1	CASSTDRGGEQYF	TGCGCCAGCAGCACGGACAGGGGAGGCGAGCAGTACTTC
-	TRBD1	TRBJ1-5	TRBV5-4	CASSFGTGGSAQHF	TGTGCCAGCAGCTTTGGGACAGGGGGTTCCGCCCAGCATTTT
few	TRBD1	TRBJ1-2	TRBV30	CAWSVHRGYGYTF	TGTGCCTGGAGTGTACACAGGGGCTATGGCTACACCTTC
few	TRBD1	TRBJ1-2	TRBV6-5	CASRIGTDYGYTF	TGTGCCAGCAGGATCGGGACAGACTATGGCTACACCTTC
few	-	TRBJ2-2	TRBV10-2	CASINLADTAGELFF	TGCGCCAGCATCAATTTAGCGGACACGGCCGGGGAGCTGTTTTTT
few	TRBD2	TRBJ2-1	TRBV30	CAWSVSGRGGYNEQFF	TGTGCCTGGAGTGTTAGCGGGAGGGGCGGCTACAATGAGCAGTTCTTC
few	TRBD1	TRBJ1-2	TRBV19	CASTPDRLYGSYTF	TGTGCCAGTACCCCGGACAGGTTATATGGTAGCTACACCTTC
many	-	TRBJ2-1	TRBV4-2	CASSQGAASEGDEQFF	TGTGCCAGCAGCCAAGGGGCGGCTAGCGAGGGCGATGAGCAGTTCTTC
-	-	TRBJ1-1	TRBV11-2	CASSEAQRAFF	TGTGCCAGCAGCGAGGCTCAAAGGGCTTTCTTT
few	-	TRBJ1-2	TRBV30	CAWSADRSRGYTF	TGTGCCTGGAGTGCAGACAGGAGTAGAGGCTACACCTTC
few	-	TRBJ2-1	TRBV10-3	CAIGQGRDVHNEQFF	TGTGCCATTGGTCAGGGGAGAGACGTCCACAATGAGCAGTTCTTC
-	-	TRBJ2-3	TRBV5-1	CASSSGTSADTQYF	TGCGCCAGCAGCTCTGGGACTTCGGCAGATACGCAGTATTTT
-	TRBD1	TRBJ2-7	TRBV19	CASSIRQGGTYEQYF	TGTGCCAGTAGTATTCGACAGGGGGGCACCTACGAGCAGTACTTC
few	-	TRBJ2-2	TRBV2	CASREGSTPTTGELFF	TGTGCCAGCAGGGAGGGGTCGACCCCAACCACCGGGGAGCTGTTTTTT
-	TRBD1	TRBJ2-3	TRBV29-1	CSVEEQGTLTDTQYF	TGCAGCGTTGAGGAACAGGGGACCCTCACAGATACGCAGTATTTT
-	TRBD1	TRBJ2-7	TRBV7-2	CASSSDRADEQYF	TGTGCCAGCAGCTCCGACAGGGCCGACGAGCAGTACTTC
-	-	TRBJ2-3	TRBV11-2	CASSLPVTDTQYF	TGTGCCAGCAGCTTACCAGTCACAGATACGCAGTATTTT
-	-	TRBJ1-1	TRBV5-1	CASSLLGSENTEAFF	TGCGCCAGCAGCCTATTAGGCAGCGAGAACACTGAAGCTTTCTTT
few	-	TRBJ1-5	TRBV2	CASSEAQDPDSPQHF	TGTGCCAGCAGTGAAGCGCAGGATCCCGATAGTCCCCAGCATTTT
few	-	TRBJ1-1	TRBV9	CASSPNSRRGNTEAFF	TGTGCCAGCAGCCCCAACTCCAGACGGGGGAACACTGAAGCTTTCTTT
-	TRBD1	TRBJ2-7	TRBV28	CASRTEGQEMTEQYF	TGTGCCAGCAGGACCGAGGGACAGGAAATGACCGAGCAGTACTTC
few	TRBD1	TRBJ2-5	TRBV5-1	CASSPGQGARAQYF	TGCGCCAGCAGTCCGGGACAGGGGGCTCGGGCCCAGTACTTC
-	-	TRBJ2-5	TRBV14	CASSQDQPAGETQYF	TGTGCCAGCAGCCAAGATCAGCCGGCGGGAGAGACCCAGTACTTC
few	-	TRBJ2-6	TRBV27	CASSRSSGANVLTF	TGTGCCAGCAGTAGGAGCTCTGGGGCCAACGTCCTGACTTTC
-	-	TRBJ1-5	TRBV1	CTSSQDRSGARGNQPQHF	TGCACCAGCAGCCAAGATCGTTCAGGGGCCCGGGGTAATCAGCCCCAGCATTTT
-	TRBD2	TRBJ2-4	TRBV5-1	CASSWRTSGIQYF	TGCGCCAGCAGCTGGAGGACTAGTGGCATTCAGTACTTC
few	-	TRBJ2-3	TRBV18	CASSPQTRRQSSTDTQYF	TGTGCCAGCTCACCCCAGACTCGAAGACAGTCCTCCACAGATACGCAGTATTTT
few	TRBD1	TRBJ1-2	TRBV5-4	CASSKTGGNYGYTF	TGTGCCAGCAGCAAGACAGGGGGAAACTATGGCTACACCTTC
few	-	TRBJ1-2	TRBV6-5	CASSRGDYGYTF	TGTGCCAGCAGCCGAGGCGATTATGGCTACACCTTC